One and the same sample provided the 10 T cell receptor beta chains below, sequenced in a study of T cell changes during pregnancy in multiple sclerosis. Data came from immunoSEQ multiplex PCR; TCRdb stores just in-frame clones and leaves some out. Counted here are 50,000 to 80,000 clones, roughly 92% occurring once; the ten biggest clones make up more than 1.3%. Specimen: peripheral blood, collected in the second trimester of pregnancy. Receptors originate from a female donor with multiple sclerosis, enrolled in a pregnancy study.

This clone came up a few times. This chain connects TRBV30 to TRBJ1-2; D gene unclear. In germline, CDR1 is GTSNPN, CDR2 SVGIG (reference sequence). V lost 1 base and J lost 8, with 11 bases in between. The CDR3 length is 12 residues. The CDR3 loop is CAWSGQAGGYTF. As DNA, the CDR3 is TGTGCCTGGAGTGGCCAGGCGGGGGGCTACACCTTC.

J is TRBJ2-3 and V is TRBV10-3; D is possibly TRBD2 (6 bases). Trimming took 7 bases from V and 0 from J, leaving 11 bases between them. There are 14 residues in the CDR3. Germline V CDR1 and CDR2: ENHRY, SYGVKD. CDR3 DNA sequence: TGTGCCATCAAATCGGGACTCAGCACAGATACGCAGTATTTT. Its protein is CAIKSGLSTDTQYF.

The CDR3 nucleotides read TGTGCCAGCAGCTTAGTCGCCCGGACAGGGGTAGAGACCCAGTACTTC. This encodes CASSLVARTGVETQYF. J is TRBJ2-5 and V is TRBV7-2, with TRBD1 matching 9 bases. The V gene end was trimmed by 1 base and the J gene end by 4 bases; junction bases not matched to a gene: 7. The CDR3 has 16 amino acids. Germline V gene data show CDR1 as SGHTA and CDR2 as FQGNSA.

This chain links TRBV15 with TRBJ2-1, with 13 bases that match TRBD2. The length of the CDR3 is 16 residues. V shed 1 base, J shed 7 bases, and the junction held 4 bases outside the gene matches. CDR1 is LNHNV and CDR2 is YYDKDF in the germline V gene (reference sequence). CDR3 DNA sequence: TGTGCCACCAGCAGAGGTACTAGCGGGAGGGCGAATGAGCAGTTCTTC. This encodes CATSRGTSGRANEQFF.

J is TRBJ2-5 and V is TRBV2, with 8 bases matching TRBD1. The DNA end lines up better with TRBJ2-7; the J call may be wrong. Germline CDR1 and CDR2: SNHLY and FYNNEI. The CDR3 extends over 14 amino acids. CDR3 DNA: TGTGCCAGCAGCGCCGGACAGGGTCGCGACGAGCAGTACTTC. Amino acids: CASSAGQGRDEQYF.

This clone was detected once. CDR3 residues: CASSQVRGEKLFF. CDR3 bases: TGCGCCAGCAGCCAAGTCAGGGGGGAAAAACTGTTTTTT. The chain combines TRBV4-1 with TRBJ1-4, with 7 bases lining up with TRBD1. CDR3 length: 13 residues. V shed 1 base and J 8 bases; nucleotides not matched to a gene: 1. From germline, CDR1 is MGHRA and CDR2 YSYEKL.

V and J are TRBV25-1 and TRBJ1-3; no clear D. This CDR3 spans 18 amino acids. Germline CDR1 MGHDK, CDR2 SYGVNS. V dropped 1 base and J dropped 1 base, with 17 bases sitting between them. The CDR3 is CASSEFFEEGESGNTIYF. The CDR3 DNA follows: TGTGCCAGCAGTGAATTTTTCGAGGAGGGAGAGTCTGGAAACACCATATATTTT.

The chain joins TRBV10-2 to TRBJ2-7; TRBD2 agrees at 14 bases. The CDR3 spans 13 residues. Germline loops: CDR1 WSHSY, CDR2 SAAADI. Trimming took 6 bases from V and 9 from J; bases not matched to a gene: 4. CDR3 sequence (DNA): TGCGCCAGCAGGGGACTAGCGGGAGACGGGCAGTACTTC. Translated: CASRGLAGDGQYF.

CDR3 residues: CASSLTGGSINYNEQFF. Written as DNA, the CDR3 is TGTGCCAGCAGCTTAACAGGGGGCTCCATTAACTACAATGAGCAGTTCTTC. The chain is built from TRBV5-6 and TRBJ2-1; 9 bases fit TRBD1. CDR1 SGHDT and CDR2 YYEEEE come from the germline V gene. The CDR3 has 17 amino acids. V shed 2 bases and J 3 bases; nucleotides not matched to a gene: 9. The full variable domain, completed using reference TRBV5-6 and TRBJ2-1, is DAGVTQSPTHLIKTRGQQVTLRCSPKSGHDTVSWYQQALGQGPQFIFQYYEEEERQRGNFPDRFSGHQFPNYSSELNVNALLLGDSALYLCASSLTGGSINYNEQFFGPGTRLTVL.

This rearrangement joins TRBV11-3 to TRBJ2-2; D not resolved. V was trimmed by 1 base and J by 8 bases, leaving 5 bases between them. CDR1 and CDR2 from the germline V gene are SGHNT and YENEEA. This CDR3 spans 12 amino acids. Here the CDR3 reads CASSLAMGELFF. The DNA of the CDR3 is TGTGCCAGCAGCTTAGCTATGGGGGAGCTGTTTTTT.